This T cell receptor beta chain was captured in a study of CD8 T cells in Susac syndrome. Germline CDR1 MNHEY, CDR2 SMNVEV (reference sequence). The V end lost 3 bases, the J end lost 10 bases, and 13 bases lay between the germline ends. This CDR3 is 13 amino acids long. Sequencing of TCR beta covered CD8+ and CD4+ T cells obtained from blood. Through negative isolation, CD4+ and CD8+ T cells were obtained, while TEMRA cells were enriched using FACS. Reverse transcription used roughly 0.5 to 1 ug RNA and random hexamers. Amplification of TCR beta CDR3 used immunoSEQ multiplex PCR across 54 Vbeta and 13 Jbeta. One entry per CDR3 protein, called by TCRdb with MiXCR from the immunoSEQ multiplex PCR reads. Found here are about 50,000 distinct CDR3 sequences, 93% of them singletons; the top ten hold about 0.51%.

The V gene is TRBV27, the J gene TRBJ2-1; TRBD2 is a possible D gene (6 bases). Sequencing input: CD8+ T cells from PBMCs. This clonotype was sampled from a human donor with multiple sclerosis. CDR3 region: CASSFAGPQEQFF. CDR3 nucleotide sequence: TGTGCCAGCAGTTTTGCGGGGCCTCAGGAGCAGTTCTTC.